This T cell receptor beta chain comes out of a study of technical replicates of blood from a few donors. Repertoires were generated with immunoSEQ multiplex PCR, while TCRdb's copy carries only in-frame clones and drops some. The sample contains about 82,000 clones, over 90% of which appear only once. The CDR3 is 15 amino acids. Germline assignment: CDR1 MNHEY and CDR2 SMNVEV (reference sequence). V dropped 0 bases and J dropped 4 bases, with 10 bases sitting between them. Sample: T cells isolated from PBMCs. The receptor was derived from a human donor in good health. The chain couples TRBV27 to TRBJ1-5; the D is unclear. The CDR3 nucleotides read TGTGCCAGCAGTTTATCGAGGGCTTCAAATCAGCCCCAGCATTTT. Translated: CASSLSRASNQPQHF.